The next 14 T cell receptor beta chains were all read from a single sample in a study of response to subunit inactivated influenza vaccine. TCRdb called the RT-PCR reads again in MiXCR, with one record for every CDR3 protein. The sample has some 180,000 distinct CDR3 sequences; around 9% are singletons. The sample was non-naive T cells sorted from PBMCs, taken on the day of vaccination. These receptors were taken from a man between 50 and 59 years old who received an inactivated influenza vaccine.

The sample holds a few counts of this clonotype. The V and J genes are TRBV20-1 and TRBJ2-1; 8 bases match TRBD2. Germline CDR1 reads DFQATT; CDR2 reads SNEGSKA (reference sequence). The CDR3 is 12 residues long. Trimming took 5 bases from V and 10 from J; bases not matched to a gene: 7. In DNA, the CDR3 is TGCAGTGCTGAAAACGGGAGGGAAGAGCAGTTCTTC. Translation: CSAENGREEQFF.

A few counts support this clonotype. The CDR3 is CATERPQETQYF. The CDR3 bases are TGTGCCACCGAGCGGCCCCAAGAGACCCAGTACTTC. This chain connects TRBV28 to TRBJ2-5, with a possible D match to TRBD2 (5 bases). Germline loops: CDR1 MDHEN, CDR2 SYDVKM. This CDR3 has 12 amino acids. V was clipped by 10 bases and J by 1 base, with 10 bases between them.

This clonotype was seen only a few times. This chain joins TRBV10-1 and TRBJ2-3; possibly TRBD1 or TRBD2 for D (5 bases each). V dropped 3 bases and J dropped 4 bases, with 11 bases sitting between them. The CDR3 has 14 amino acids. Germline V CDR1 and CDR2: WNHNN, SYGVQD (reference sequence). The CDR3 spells CASSDPLGADTQYF. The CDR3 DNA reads TGCGCCAGCAGTGACCCACTAGGGGCAGATACGCAGTATTTT.

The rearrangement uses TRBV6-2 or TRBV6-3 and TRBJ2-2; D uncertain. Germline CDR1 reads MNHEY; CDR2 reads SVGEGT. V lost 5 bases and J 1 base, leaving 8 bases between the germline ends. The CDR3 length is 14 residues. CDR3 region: CASSRILNTGELFF. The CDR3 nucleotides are TGTGCCAGCAGTCGGATCTTGAACACCGGGGAGCTGTTTTTT.

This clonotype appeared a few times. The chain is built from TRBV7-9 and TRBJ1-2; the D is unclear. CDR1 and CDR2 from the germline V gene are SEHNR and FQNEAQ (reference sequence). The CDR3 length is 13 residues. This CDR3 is CAWRAVRNYGYTF. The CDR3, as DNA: TGTGCATGGCGGGCAGTCAGGAACTATGGCTACACCTTC.

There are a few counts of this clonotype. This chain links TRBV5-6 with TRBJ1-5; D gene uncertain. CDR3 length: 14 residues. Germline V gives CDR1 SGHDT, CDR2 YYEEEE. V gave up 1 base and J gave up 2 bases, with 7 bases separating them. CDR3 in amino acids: CASSLKGGNQPQHF. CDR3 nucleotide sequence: TGTGCCAGCAGCTTGAAGGGAGGCAATCAGCCCCAGCATTTT.

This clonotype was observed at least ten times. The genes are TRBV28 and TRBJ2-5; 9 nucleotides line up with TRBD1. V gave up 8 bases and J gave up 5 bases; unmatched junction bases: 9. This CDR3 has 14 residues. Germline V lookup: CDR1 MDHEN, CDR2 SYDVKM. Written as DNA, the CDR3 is TGTGCCAGCGGATCCCGGGACAGGGTGGAGACCCAGTACTTC. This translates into CASGSRDRVETQYF.

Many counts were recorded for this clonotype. This chain's CDR3 is CASSLAVGRVANTEAFF. DNA for the CDR3: TGCGCCAGCAGCTTGGCGGTCGGTCGCGTCGCGAACACTGAAGCTTTCTTT. The V and J genes are TRBV5-1 and TRBJ1-1; D is ambiguous. The CDR3 extends over 17 amino acids. CDR1 is SGHRS, CDR2 YFSETQ, per germline. Trimming took off 0 bases at V and 1 base at J, with 16 bases between the two ends.

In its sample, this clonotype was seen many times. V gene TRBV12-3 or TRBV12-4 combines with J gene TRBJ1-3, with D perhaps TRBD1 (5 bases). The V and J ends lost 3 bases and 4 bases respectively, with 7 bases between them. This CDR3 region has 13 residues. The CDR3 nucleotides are TGTGCCAGCAGTTTGCAGGGCGGAAACACCATATATTTT. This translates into CASSLQGGNTIYF.

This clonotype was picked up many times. The CDR3 DNA sequence: TGCAGTGTCTCTCCCAGACAGGGAAAAGACTCCTACAATGAGCAGTTCTTC. Protein product: CSVSPRQGKDSYNEQFF. J is TRBJ2-1 and V is TRBV20-1; 7 bases agree with TRBD1. Germline values: CDR1 DFQATT, CDR2 SNEGSKA (reference sequence). Unmatched junction bases numbered 15, after V lost 7 bases and J lost 0 bases. There are 17 residues in the CDR3.

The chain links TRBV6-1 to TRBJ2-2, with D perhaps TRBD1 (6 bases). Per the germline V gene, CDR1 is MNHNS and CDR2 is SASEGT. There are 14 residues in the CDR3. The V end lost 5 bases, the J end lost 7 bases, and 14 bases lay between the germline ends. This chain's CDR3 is CASSPQGYGGELFF. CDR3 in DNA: TGTGCCAGCAGTCCACAGGGTTACGGCGGGGAGCTGTTTTTT.

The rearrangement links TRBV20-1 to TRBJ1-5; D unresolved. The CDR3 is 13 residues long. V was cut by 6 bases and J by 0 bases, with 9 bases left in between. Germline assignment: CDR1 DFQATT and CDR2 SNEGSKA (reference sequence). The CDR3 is CSAVETSNQPQHF. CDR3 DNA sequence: TGCAGTGCCGTAGAGACTAGCAATCAGCCCCAGCATTTT.

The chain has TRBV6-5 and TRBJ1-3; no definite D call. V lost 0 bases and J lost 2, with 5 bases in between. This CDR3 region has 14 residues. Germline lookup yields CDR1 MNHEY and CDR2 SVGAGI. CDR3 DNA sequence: TGTGCCAGCAGTTACTCCAGAGCTGGAAACACCATATATTTT. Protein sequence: CASSYSRAGNTIYF.

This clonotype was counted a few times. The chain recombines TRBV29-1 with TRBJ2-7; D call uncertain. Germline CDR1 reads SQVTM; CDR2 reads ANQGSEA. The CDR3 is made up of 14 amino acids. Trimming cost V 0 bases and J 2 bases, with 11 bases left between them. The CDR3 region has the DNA TGCAGCGTTGAAGATCGTGACGGTACCTACGAGCAGTACTTC. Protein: CSVEDRDGTYEQYF.